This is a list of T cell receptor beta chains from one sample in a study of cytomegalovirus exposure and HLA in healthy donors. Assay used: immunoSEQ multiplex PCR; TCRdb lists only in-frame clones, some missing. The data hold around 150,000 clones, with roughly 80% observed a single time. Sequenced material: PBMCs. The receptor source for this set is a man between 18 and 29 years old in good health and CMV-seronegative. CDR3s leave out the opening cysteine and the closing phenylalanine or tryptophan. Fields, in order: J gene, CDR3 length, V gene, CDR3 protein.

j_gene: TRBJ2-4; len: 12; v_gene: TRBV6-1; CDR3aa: ASSELGTENIQY
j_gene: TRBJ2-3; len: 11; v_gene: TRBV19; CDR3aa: ASSGRRRDTQY
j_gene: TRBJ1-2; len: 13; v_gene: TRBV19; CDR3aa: ASSHGTASSTSYT
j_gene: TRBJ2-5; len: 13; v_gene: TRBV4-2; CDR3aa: ASTWDREAGETQY
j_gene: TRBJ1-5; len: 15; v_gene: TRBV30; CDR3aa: AWSRDRGPYSNQPQH
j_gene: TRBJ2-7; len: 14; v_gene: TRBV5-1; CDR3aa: ASSLELAGGPYEQY
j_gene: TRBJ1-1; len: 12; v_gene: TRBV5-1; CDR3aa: ASTETGRNTEAF
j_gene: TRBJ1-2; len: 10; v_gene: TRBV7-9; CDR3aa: ASSLRQAGYT
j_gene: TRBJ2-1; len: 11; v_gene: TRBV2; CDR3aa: ASTLTGDNEQF
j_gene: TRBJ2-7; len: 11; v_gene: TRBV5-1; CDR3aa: ASSSKEGYEQY
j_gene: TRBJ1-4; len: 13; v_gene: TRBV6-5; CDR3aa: ASRAGPGQAEKLF
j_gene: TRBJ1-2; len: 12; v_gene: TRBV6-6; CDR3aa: ASSRTGGGNGYT
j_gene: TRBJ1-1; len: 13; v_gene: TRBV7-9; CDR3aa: ASSLGTVMNTEAF
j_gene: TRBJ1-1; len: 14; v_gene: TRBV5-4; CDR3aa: ASSLEAQGPNTEAF
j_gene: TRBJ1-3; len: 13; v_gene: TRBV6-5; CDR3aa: ASSSQTISGNTIY
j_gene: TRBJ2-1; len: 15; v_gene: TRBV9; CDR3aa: ASSTRLAGGGENEQF
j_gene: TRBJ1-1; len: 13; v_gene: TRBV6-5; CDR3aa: ASSYGLGRNTEAF
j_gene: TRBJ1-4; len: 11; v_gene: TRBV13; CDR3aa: ASSFGTNEKLF
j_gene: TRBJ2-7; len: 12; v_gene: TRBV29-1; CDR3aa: SVATGTTSYEQY
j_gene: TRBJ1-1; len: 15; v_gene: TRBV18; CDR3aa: ASSPLRGTGSLTEAF
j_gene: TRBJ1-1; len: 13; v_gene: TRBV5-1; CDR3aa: ASSLMGASNTEAF
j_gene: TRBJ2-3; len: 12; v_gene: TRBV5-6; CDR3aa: ASRFGTVRDTQY
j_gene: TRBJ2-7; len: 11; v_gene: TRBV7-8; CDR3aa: ASGLAGTYEQY
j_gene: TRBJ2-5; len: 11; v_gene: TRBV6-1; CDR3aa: ASSPDGEETQY
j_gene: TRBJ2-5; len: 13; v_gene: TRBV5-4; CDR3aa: ASSTAWRAGETQY
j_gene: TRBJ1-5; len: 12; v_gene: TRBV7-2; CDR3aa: ASSYGGTNQPQH
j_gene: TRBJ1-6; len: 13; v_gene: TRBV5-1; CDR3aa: ASSNSGQGNSPLH
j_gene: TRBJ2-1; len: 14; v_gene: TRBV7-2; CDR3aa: ASSRVAPGPYNEQF
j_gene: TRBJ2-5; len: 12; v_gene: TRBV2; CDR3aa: ASSERSSGETQY
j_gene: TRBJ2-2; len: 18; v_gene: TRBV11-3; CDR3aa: ASSLELPGLADNRGGELF
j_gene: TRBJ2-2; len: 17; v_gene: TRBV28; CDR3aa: ASSLGEGLGAQVTGELF
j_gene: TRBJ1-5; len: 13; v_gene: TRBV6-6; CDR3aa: ASSGEMGRNQPQH
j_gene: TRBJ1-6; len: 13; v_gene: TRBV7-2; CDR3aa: ASSLETGVNSPLH
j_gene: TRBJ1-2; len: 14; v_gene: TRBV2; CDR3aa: ASSEFTGPFPYGYT
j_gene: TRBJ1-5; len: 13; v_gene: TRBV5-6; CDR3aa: ASSFWKRGNQPQH
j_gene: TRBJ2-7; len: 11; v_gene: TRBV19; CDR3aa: ASSIGQNYEQY
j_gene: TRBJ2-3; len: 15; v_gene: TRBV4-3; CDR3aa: ASSQEGYRPTKDTQY
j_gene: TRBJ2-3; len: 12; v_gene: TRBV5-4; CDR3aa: ASSLPGREGVQY
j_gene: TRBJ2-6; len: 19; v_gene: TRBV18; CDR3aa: ASPSPSGTGGLPSGANVLT
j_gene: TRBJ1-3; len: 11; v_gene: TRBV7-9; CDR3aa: ASSSIQGNTIY
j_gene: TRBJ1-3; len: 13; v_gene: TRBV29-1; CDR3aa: SLPGVVELENTIY
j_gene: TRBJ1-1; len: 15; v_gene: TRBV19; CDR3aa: ASRRGQGALTNTEAF
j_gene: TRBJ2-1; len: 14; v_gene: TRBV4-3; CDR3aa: ASSQWTSGLGNEQF
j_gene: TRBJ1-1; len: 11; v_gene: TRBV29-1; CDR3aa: SARGRGITEAF
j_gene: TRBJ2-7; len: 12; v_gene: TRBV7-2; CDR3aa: ASSPEEYSYEQY
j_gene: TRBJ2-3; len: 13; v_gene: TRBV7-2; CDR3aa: ASSLTGGQEDTQY
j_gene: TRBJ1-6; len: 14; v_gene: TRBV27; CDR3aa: ASSWGLPGVKSPLH
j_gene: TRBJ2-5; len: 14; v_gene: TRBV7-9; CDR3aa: ASSLVGTTTQETQY
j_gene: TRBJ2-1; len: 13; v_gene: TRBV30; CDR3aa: AWSVRLAGGDEQF
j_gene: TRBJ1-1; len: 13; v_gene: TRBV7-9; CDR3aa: ASSNRKIGPTEAF
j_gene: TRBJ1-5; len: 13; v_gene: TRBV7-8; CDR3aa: ASSSGSASNQPQH
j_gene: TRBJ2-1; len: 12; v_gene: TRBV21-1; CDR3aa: ASTSAAFHDEQF
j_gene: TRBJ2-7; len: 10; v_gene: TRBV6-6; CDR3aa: ASSEGGYEQY
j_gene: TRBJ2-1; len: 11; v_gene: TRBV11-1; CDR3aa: ASRPNRGHEQF
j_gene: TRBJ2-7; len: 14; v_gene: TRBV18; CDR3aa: ASSPTSGEGSYEQY
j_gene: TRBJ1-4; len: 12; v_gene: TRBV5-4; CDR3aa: ASSLVSRQEELF